The 8 T cell receptor beta chains below were found in one sample sequenced in a study of T cell responses to AZD1222 COVID-19 vaccine. Here immunoSEQ multiplex PCR was the method, and the copy in TCRdb shows in-frame clones only, minus some. The data hold more than 100,000 clones, with roughly nine tenths observed a single time. Here the sequenced sample was peripheral blood, taken on day 0 of AZD1222 vaccination. Source of these receptors: an adult in good health.

The V call is TRBV4-2, the J call TRBJ2-3; D is uncertain. With 4 bases removed from V and 7 bases from J, the gap between germline ends came to 9 bases. The CDR3 covers 12 residues. Per the germline V gene, CDR1 is LGHNA and CDR2 is YNFKEQ. For the CDR3, the DNA is TGTGCCAGCAGCCCCTCCACTAATACGCAGTATTTT. Translating it yields CASSPSTNTQYF.

The chain couples TRBV6-5 to TRBJ1-1; 8 nucleotides line up with TRBD1. Looked up from germline, CDR1 is MNHEY and CDR2 is SVGAGI. The CDR3 runs to 13 residues. The ends lost 6 bases at V and 9 bases at J; junction bases unmatched: 9. The CDR3 sequence: CASRAQGGRKAFF. In nucleotides, the CDR3 is TGTGCCAGCAGGGCACAGGGGGGTAGGAAAGCTTTCTTT.

The V call is TRBV6-5, the J call TRBJ1-2; no clear D. CDR1 and CDR2 (germline): MNHEY, SVGAGI. V dropped 8 bases and J dropped 5 bases, with 18 bases sitting between them. The CDR3 has 14 residues. Here the CDR3 DNA reads TGTGCCAGCGGGAGTGGGCCCCTGACGTATGGCTACACCTTC. Amino acid sequence: CASGSGPLTYGYTF.

The rearrangement uses TRBV5-8 and TRBJ1-5, with D perhaps matching TRBD1 (5 bases). The CDR3 length is 15 residues. Germline CDR1 reads SGHTS; CDR2 reads YDEGEE. V gave up 1 base and J gave up 7 bases, with 15 bases separating them. This chain's CDR3 is CASSLFLGAGQPQHF. The CDR3 DNA sequence: TGTGCCAGCAGCTTGTTCCTTGGGGCTGGGCAGCCCCAGCATTTT.

This clone has only one observation. The J gene is TRBJ2-1, the V gene TRBV27, with 7 positions matching TRBD2. The V and J ends lost 1 base and 3 bases, in that order; junction bases with no gene match: 3. CDR1 is MNHEY and CDR2 is SMNVEV in the germline V gene (reference sequence). The CDR3 totals 15 residues. The CDR3 bases are TGTGCCAGCAGTTTATGGCTAGCGGACTACAATGAGCAGTTCTTC. It yields the protein CASSLWLADYNEQFF.

The chain combines TRBV30 with TRBJ1-5; TRBD1 matches 8 bases. Germline trimming cut 0 bases from V and 0 bases from J; bases unmatched to any gene: 13. This CDR3 contains 19 residues. Germline V lookup: CDR1 GTSNPN, CDR2 SVGIG (reference sequence). Written as DNA, the CDR3 is TGTGCCTGGAGTGTACGCAGTCGGACAGGGAGGTATAGCAATCAGCCCCAGCATTTT. Protein product: CAWSVRSRTGRYSNQPQHF.

V and J are TRBV9 and TRBJ2-5; the D is unclear. The V gene's germline CDR1 is SGDLS and CDR2 YYNGEE. Deletions cut 0 bases from V and 6 bases from J, with 18 bases between. This CDR3 is 16 amino acids long. CDR3 DNA sequence: TGTGCCAGCAGCGTAGACGCGACGGTAGGTAGGAAGACCCAGTACTTC. This sequence encodes CASSVDATVGRKTQYF.

Here the CDR3 reads CASSPGTGGSYSNQPQHF. In DNA, the CDR3 is TGTGCCAGCAGCCCCGGGACAGGGGGGAGTTATAGCAATCAGCCCCAGCATTTT. The chain recombines TRBV27 with TRBJ1-5, with 11 bases identical to TRBD1. CDR3 length: 18 amino acids. V dropped 6 bases and J dropped 0; count of bases not matched to a gene: 10. Germline V CDR1 and CDR2: MNHEY, SMNVEV (reference sequence).